These T cell receptor beta chains were read from a single sample in a study of T cell responses to AZD1222 COVID-19 vaccine. Here immunoSEQ multiplex PCR was the method, and the copy in TCRdb shows in-frame clones only, minus some. The table records some 88,000 clones, approximately 90% of them present only once. The specimen comprised peripheral blood, sampled on day 0 of AZD1222 vaccination. Receptors originate from an adult in good health. Each CDR3 is given with its conserved first and last residue. A D gene is named only where the DNA matches it firmly. Size tells how often a clone was seen (once, few, many) or the class of an expanded clone, and some rows leave it out.

clone_size j_call d_call v_call cdr3_nt cdr3_aa
NA TRBJ2-3 NA TRBV2 TGTGCCAGCCGTCGAGGCCTCACAGATACGCAGTATTTT CASRRGLTDTQYF
NA TRBJ1-1 NA TRBV13 TGTGCCAGCAGCTTAGCCAGGAACACTGAAGCTTTCTTT CASSLARNTEAFF
NA TRBJ2-3 TRBD2 TRBV5-1 TGCGCCAGCAGCCCGAAGCTAGCGGGAGTAACGATTGGCGATACGCAGTATTTT CASSPKLAGVTIGDTQYF
NA TRBJ1-1 NA TRBV5-1 TGCGCCAGCAGCTTGAACAGTCAAAACACTGAAGCTTTCTTT CASSLNSQNTEAFF
NA TRBJ2-7 TRBD2 TRBV9 TGTGCCAGCAGCGTAGAAGGGACTAGCGGAACGGGAGAGCAGTACTTC CASSVEGTSGTGEQYF
NA TRBJ2-2 NA TRBV6-5 TGTGCCACCGAGGTGGGGGGCGCGCCTTCCGGGGAGCTGTTTTTT CATEVGGAPSGELFF
NA TRBJ1-5 TRBD1 TRBV7-8 TGTGCCAGCAGCCCGTACAGGGGGCGGTTGGTAAATCAGCCCCAGCATTTT CASSPYRGRLVNQPQHF
once TRBJ2-5 NA TRBV7-9 TGTGCCAGCAGCGGATTAGACGACAGCCCGTTTGAGACCCAGTACTTC CASSGLDDSPFETQYF
NA TRBJ2-7 TRBD2 TRBV6-5 TGTGCCAGCAGTTACCCCCCGGCGGGAGGAGGGGGCGAGCAGTACTTC CASSYPPAGGGGEQYF
NA TRBJ2-7 NA TRBV5-4 TGTGCCAGCAGCTTGGGGTGGGGGGCCCACGAGCAGTACTTC CASSLGWGAHEQYF
NA TRBJ1-2 NA TRBV28 TGTGCCAGCAGTGCGGGACAACGATATGGCTACACCTTC CASSAGQRYGYTF